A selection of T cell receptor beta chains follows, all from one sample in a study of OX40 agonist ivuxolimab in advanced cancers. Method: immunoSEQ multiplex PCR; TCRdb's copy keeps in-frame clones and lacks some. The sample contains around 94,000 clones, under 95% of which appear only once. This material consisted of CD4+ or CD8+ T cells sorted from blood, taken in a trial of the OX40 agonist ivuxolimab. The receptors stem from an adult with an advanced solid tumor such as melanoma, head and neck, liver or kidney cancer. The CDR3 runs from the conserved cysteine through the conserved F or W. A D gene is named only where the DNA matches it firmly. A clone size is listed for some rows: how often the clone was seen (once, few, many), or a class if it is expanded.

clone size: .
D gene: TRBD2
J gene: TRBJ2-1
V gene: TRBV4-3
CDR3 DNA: TGCGCCAGCAGCCAAGTAGCGGGGGGCCGACGCTCCTACAATGAGCAGTTCTTC
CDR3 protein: CASSQVAGGRRSYNEQFF

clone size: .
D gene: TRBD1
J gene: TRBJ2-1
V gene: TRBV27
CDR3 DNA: TGTGCCAGCCGGACAGGGGGCGGTAGCGGGGGACCCTCCTACAATGAGCAGTTCTTC
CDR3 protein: CASRTGGGSGGPSYNEQFF

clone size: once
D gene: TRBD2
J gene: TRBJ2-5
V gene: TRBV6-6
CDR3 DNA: TGTGCCAGCAAGGGACTAGCGGGACACCAAGAGACCCAGTACTTC
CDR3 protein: CASKGLAGHQETQYF

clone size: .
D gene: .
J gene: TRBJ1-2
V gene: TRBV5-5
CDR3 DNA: TGTGCCAGCAGCTTGAGCGGTCAGATCCTTAACTATGGCTACACCTTC
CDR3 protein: CASSLSGQILNYGYTF

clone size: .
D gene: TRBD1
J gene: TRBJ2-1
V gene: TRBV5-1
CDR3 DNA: TGCGCCAGCAGCATAGGACAGGGGCCTTACAATGAGCAGTTCTTC
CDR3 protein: CASSIGQGPYNEQFF

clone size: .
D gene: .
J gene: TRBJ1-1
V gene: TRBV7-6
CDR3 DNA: TGTGCCAGCAGCCCCTTGGCTCGAGGGAACACTGAAGCTTTCTTT
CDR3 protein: CASSPLARGNTEAFF

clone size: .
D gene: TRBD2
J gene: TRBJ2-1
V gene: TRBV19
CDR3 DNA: TGTGCCAGTAGTTCCACTAGCGGTGGGGATGAGCAGTTCTTC
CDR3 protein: CASSSTSGGDEQFF

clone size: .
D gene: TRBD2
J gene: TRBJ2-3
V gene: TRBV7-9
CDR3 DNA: TGTGCCAGCAGCTTACTAGCGGGAACAGATACGCAGTATTTT
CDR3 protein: CASSLLAGTDTQYF

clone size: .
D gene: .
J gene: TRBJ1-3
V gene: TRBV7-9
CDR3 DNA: TGTGCCGCCCCAAGAGACTCTGGAAACACCATATATTTT
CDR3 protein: CAAPRDSGNTIYF

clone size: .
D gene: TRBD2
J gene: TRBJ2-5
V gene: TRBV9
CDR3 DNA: TGTGCCAGCAGCGCCCCTAGCGGGGGGGCACGGGAGACCCAGTACTTC
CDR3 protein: CASSAPSGGARETQYF

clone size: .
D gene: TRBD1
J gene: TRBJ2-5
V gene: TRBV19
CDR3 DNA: TGTGCCAGTAGTTCCGGGACAGGGAGCCTCCAAGAGACCCAGTACTTC
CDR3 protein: CASSSGTGSLQETQYF

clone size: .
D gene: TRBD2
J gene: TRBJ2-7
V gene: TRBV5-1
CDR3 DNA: TGCGCCAGCAGCTTAAACCTAGCGGGAGTTGAGCAGTACTTC
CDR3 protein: CASSLNLAGVEQYF

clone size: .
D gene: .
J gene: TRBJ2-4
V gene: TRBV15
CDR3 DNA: TGTGCCACCAGCAGAGTGAATGGGGGAAAAAACATTCAGTACTTC
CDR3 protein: CATSRVNGGKNIQYF

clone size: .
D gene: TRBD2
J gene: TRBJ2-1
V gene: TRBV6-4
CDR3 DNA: TGTGCCAGCAGTGAATCGAGCGGGAGTAATGAGCAGTTCTTC
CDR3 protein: CASSESSGSNEQFF

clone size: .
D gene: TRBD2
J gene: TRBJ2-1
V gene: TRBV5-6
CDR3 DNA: TGTGCCAGCTCTGCGGGAGAGTATTTCTATGAGCAGTTCTTC
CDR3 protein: CASSAGEYFYEQFF

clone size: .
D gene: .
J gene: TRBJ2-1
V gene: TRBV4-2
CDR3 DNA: TGTGCCAGCAGCCAAGTAGGTGGGGGGGCTCTCGACAATGAGCAGTTCTTC
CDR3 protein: CASSQVGGGALDNEQFF

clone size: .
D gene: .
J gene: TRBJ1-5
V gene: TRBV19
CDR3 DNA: TGTGCCAGTAGTATGGGACGGGGGATCGGTCAGCCCCAGCATTTT
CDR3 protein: CASSMGRGIGQPQHF

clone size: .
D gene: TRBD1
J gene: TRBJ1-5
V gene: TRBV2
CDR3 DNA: TGTGCCAGCAGACGGACAGGGGTTGGGGGCAATCAGCCCCAGCATTTT
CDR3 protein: CASRRTGVGGNQPQHF

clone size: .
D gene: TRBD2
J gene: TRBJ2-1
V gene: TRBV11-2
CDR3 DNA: TGTGCCAGCAGCTTATGGACTAGCGGGGGGGTCAATGAGCAGTTCTTC
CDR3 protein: CASSLWTSGGVNEQFF